What follows are 29 T cell receptor beta chains derived from one specimen sequenced in a study of regulatory T cells in long-lasting Graves disease. Noted time point: persistent/refractory GD, antithyroid drugs over 5 years with positive TRAb. The TCR library was made from RNA that had been extracted from PBMCs in TRIzol. Assembly of TCR beta libraries relied on iRepertoire HTBI primers together with Arm-PCR of CDR3 regions. MiXCR, applied by TCRdb to the multiplex PCR reads, yields one record per CDR3 protein. The table shows hundreds of thousands of distinct CDR3 sequences, with about 32% occurring only once. The source material was peripheral blood mononuclear cells (PBMCs), sampled when the disease was refractory, from a patient treated with antithyroid drugs. These receptors were obtained from a female donor with Graves disease.

In this sample, this clonotype turned up many times. CDR3 sequence reads: CASSTGGVQPQHF. CDR3 sequence (DNA): TGTGCCAGCAGTACGGGGGGTGTCCAGCCCCAGCATTTT. The chain links TRBV2 to TRBJ1-5; D possibly corresponds to TRBD1 (5 bases). Per germline, CDR1 SNHLY and CDR2 FYNNEI. Trimming took off 5 bases at V and 7 bases at J, with 12 bases between the two ends. The CDR3 spans 13 residues.

The J gene is TRBJ1-1, the V gene TRBV10-2; D is unclear. Germline V gene sequence: CDR1 WSHSY, CDR2 SAAADI. The V gene lost 2 bases and the J gene lost 7 bases, with 14 bases spanning the gap. The CDR3 is made up of 14 amino acids. The CDR3 loop reads CASSELVGVVEAFF. In DNA form, the CDR3 reads TGCGCCAGCAGTGAGCTGGTAGGAGTGGTTGAAGCTTTCTTT.

The chain combines TRBV9 with TRBJ1-1; TRBD1 agrees at 7 bases. The germline CDR1 and CDR2 sequences are SGDLS and YYNGEE. V was pared by 4 bases and J by 3 bases, with 9 bases of the junction left unmatched. This CDR3 is built from 15 residues. This CDR3 is CASSRGLGGDTEAFF. In DNA, the CDR3 is TGTGCCAGCAGCAGGGGGCTCGGTGGGGACACTGAAGCTTTCTTT.

The gene calls are TRBV20-1 and TRBJ1-5; D might be TRBD1 (5 bases). The CDR3 covers 15 residues. Looked up from germline, CDR1 is DFQATT and CDR2 is SNEGSKA (reference sequence). Trimming took 1 base from V and 7 from J, leaving 17 bases between them. The CDR3 sequence is CSARAGLGLQQPQHF. CDR3 bases: TGCAGTGCTAGAGCGGGGCTGGGCCTGCAACAGCCCCAGCATTTT.

The chain employs TRBV6-1 and TRBJ1-5; a possible D gene is TRBD1 (5 bases). The germline V gene encodes CDR1 MNHNS and CDR2 SASEGT. The CDR3 has 16 amino acids. V was shortened by 10 bases and J by 0 bases, with 19 bases between the two germline ends. CDR3 amino acids: CATKDGAGYSNQPQHF. The CDR3 nucleotides read TGTGCCACCAAAGATGGGGCCGGCTATAGCAATCAGCCCCAGCATTTT.

This clonotype was detected many times. This sequence joins TRBV12-3 or TRBV12-4 and TRBJ2-7, with D uncertain. The length of the CDR3 is 13 residues. The germline V and J ends were trimmed by 6 bases and 1 base, with 10 bases remaining between them. CDR3 in DNA: TGTGCCAGCAGGGGTCCTCCTTCCTACGAGCAGTACTTC. Translation gives CASRGPPSYEQYF.

This clonotype was recorded a few times. The CDR3 bases are TGTGCCAGCAGAGAGACAGGGGCTAGGGACACCATATATTTT. It encodes CASRETGARDTIYF. This sequence joins TRBV6-1 and TRBJ1-3; 8 bases map to TRBD1. The junction had 9 bases not matched to a gene; V was cut back by 6 bases and J by 8 bases. The CDR3 consists of 14 residues. CDR1 MNHNS and CDR2 SASEGT come from the germline V gene.

The V gene is TRBV3-1, the J gene TRBJ2-1; D is tentatively TRBD1 or TRBD2 (5 bases each). The germline V and J ends were trimmed by 3 bases and 8 bases, with 17 bases remaining between them. CDR3 length equals 15 residues. Looked up from germline, CDR1 is LGHDT and CDR2 is YNNKEL (reference sequence). DNA of the CDR3: TGTGCCAGCAGCCAGGGACCCCTAGGGTACCATGAGCAGTTCTTC. Translation gives CASSQGPLGYHEQFF.

This clonotype occurred a few times. The chain employs TRBV15 and TRBJ1-5; no clear D gene. V gave up 3 bases and J gave up 9 bases, with 9 bases separating them. Looked up from germline, CDR1 is LNHNV and CDR2 is YYDKDF (reference sequence). The length of the CDR3 is 12 residues. DNA of the CDR3: TGTGCCACCAGCAGGGCAGGCTTGCCCCAGCATTTT. Amino acid sequence: CATSRAGLPQHF.

This clonotype has a single count. This chain connects TRBV6-2 or TRBV6-3 to TRBJ1-2; no definite D call. Germline CDR1 and CDR2: MNHEY and SVGEGT. The CDR3 covers 15 residues. V gave up 1 base and J gave up 2 bases, with 11 bases separating them. CDR3 DNA: TGTGCCAGCAGTTACTTATTTGGCTTAAACTATGGCTACACCTTC. It is translated as CASSYLFGLNYGYTF.

This rearrangement joins TRBV5-1 to TRBJ2-6; D ambiguous. Germline CDR1 is SGHRS and CDR2 is YFSETQ. The V and J ends lost 6 bases and 0 bases respectively, with 7 bases between them. The CDR3 runs to 14 residues. The CDR3 loop is CASNPSSGANVLTF. For the CDR3, the DNA is TGCGCCAGCAATCCGAGCTCTGGGGCCAACGTCCTGACTTTC.

J is TRBJ1-5 and V is TRBV6-2 or TRBV6-3, with 11 bases identical to TRBD1. The germline V gene encodes CDR1 MNHEY and CDR2 SVGEGT. CDR3 length: 15 amino acids. V lost 4 bases, J lost 4 bases, and 3 bases stayed unmatched. The CDR3 DNA reads TGTGCCAGCAGTTTGGACAGGGGGCAAAATCAGCCCCAGCATTTT. The encoded protein is CASSLDRGQNQPQHF.

This clonotype was seen more than once but under ten times. This rearrangement joins TRBV3-1 to TRBJ1-2, with D unresolved. The germline V and J ends were trimmed by 4 bases and 5 bases, with 14 bases remaining between them. From germline, CDR1 is LGHDT and CDR2 YNNKEL (reference sequence). CDR3 length: 14 amino acids. CDR3 DNA sequence: TGTGCCAGCAGCCCCGCAGGACGAGATTATGGCTACACCTTC. Protein sequence: CASSPAGRDYGYTF.

This chain uses TRBV20-1 with TRBJ1-5; 9 bases line up with TRBD1. The CDR3 is 13 residues long. Trimming took 4 bases from V and 6 from J; bases not matched to a gene: 4. In germline, CDR1 is DFQATT, CDR2 SNEGSKA (reference sequence). In DNA, the CDR3 is TGCAGTGCTACAACAGGGGGCGTTCAGCCCCAGCATTTT. Residues: CSATTGGVQPQHF.

The V call is TRBV6-2 or TRBV6-3, the J call TRBJ2-2; 7 bases map to TRBD2. This CDR3 spans 14 amino acids. Germline trimming cut 6 bases from V and 6 bases from J; bases unmatched to any gene: 7. CDR1 is MNHEY, CDR2 SVGEGT, per germline. The CDR3 loop is CASRGLGIPGELFF. In nucleotides, the CDR3 is TGTGCCAGCAGAGGACTAGGCATCCCCGGGGAGCTGTTTTTT.

Notes on this clonotype: Sequence at one end of the junction differs from germline and may be a read error. The chain links TRBV29-1 to TRBJ2-7; D ambiguous. The CDR3 is 13 amino acids. In germline, CDR1 is SQVTM, CDR2 ANQGSEA. CDR3 in DNA: TGCATCGTTGAAGATCGGGCATCCTACGAGCAGTACTTC. Protein product: CIVEDRASYEQYF.

The chain carries TRBV20-1 and TRBJ2-7, with 13 bases that match TRBD2. The CDR3 runs 17 residues. Per germline, CDR1 DFQATT and CDR2 SNEGSKA (reference sequence). The ends lost 7 bases at V and 6 bases at J; junction bases unmatched: 18. The CDR3 coding sequence is TGCAGTGTCAGCTCACTAGCGGGAGGGCCCTTTTCCGGCGAGCAGTACTTC. Amino acids: CSVSSLAGGPFSGEQYF.

There are a few counts of this clonotype. The V gene is TRBV5-1, the J gene TRBJ2-5; D is perhaps TRBD2 (6 bases). There are 15 residues in the CDR3. Trimming left V 4 bases short and J 7 bases short, with 20 bases between. Per the germline V gene, CDR1 is SGHRS and CDR2 is YFSETQ. The CDR3 protein is CASSLTTGRDGTQYF. The CDR3 bases are TGCGCCAGCAGCCTGACTACCGGGCGGGATGGGACCCAGTACTTC. The variable domain in full, completed from reference TRBV5-1 and TRBJ2-5, reads KAGVTQTPRYLIKTRGQQVTLSCSPISGHRSVSWYQQTPGQGLQFLFEYFSETQRNKGNFPGRFSGRQFSNSRSEMNVSTLELGDSALYLCASSLTTGRDGTQYFGPGTRLLVL.

CDR3 DNA sequence: TGCAGTGCTACCCACCTAGCGAATCAAGAGACCCAGTACTTC. Translating gives CSATHLANQETQYF. The chain combines TRBV20-1 with TRBJ2-5, with TRBD2 as a possible D gene (6 bases). Trimming removed 4 bases from V and 2 bases from J, with 14 bases in between. The CDR3 extends over 14 amino acids. Germline V gives CDR1 DFQATT, CDR2 SNEGSKA (reference sequence).

Ten or more counts support this clonotype. The gene calls are TRBV2 and TRBJ1-1; TRBD1 is a possible D gene (5 bases). CDR1 and CDR2 from the germline V gene are SNHLY and FYNNEI. The V gene lost 8 bases and the J gene lost 7 bases, with 14 bases spanning the gap. There are 12 residues in the CDR3. CDR3 DNA: TGTGCCAGCGGGCCTTGGACACTTGAAGCTTTCTTT. Residues: CASGPWTLEAFF.

This chain uses TRBV7-8 with TRBJ1-4; D is unresolved. This CDR3 contains 18 residues. V was cut by 2 bases and J by 4 bases, with 20 bases left in between. The V gene's germline CDR1 is SGHVS and CDR2 FQNEAQ. CDR3 nucleotides: TGTGCCAGCAGCTTACCCCGTCTCGCTGCCGGCAGTAATGAAAAACTGTTTTTT. Translating it yields CASSLPRLAAGSNEKLFF.

For this clonotype: Mismatch with germline at one junction end may stem from a read error. The J gene is TRBJ1-1, the V gene TRBV28; 7 positions match TRBD1. Germline CDR1 reads MDHEN; CDR2 reads SYDVKM. CDR3 length: 16 amino acids. The CDR3: CAGSGPIGTATSEAFF. As DNA, the CDR3 is TGTGCCGGCAGTGGGCCAATCGGGACAGCGACTAGCGAAGCTTTCTTT.

This clonotype has ten or more counts. The chain employs TRBV11-2 and TRBJ2-7; the match to TRBD1 covers 7 bases. After removal of 5 bases from V and 4 bases from J, the junction contained 11 bases not matched to a gene. The germline V gene has CDR1 SGHAT and CDR2 FQNNGV. The CDR3 sequence is 15 residues long. In DNA form, the CDR3 reads TGTGCCAGCAGCCCCGCGACAGGGAAGAGGTACGAGCAGTACTTC. Translation: CASSPATGKRYEQYF.

This clonotype occurred a few times. The chain recombines TRBV11-2 with TRBJ1-1; D not resolved. Trimming shortened V by 1 base and J by 3 bases, and 6 bases separated the two germline ends. The CDR3 length is 13 residues. Germline loops: CDR1 SGHAT, CDR2 FQNNGV. CDR3 loop: CASSLVKDTEAFF. The CDR3 DNA sequence: TGTGCCAGCAGCTTAGTGAAGGACACTGAAGCTTTCTTT.

The rearrangement uses TRBV20-1 and TRBJ2-7; 8 nucleotides match TRBD2. From germline, CDR1 is DFQATT and CDR2 SNEGSKA (reference sequence). Trimming removed 5 bases from V and 4 bases from J; junction bases left unmatched: 4. This CDR3 is 12 amino acids long. The CDR3 spells CSAERESYEQYF. CDR3 nucleotides: TGCAGTGCTGAGCGGGAGTCGTACGAGCAGTACTTC.

This chain links TRBV30 with TRBJ1-2; D is possibly TRBD1 (6 bases). This CDR3 is 11 amino acids long. The germline gives CDR1 GTSNPN, CDR2 SVGIG (reference sequence). The V and J ends lost 2 bases and 10 bases respectively, with 11 bases between them. The DNA for the CDR3 is TGTGCCTGGAGTAGGGACACCGTCTACACCTTC. Translating it yields CAWSRDTVYTF.

This chain uses TRBV19 with TRBJ1-1, with 12 bases matching TRBD1. Germline V gene sequence: CDR1 LNHDA, CDR2 SQIVND (reference sequence). J was trimmed by 5 bases and V by 4 bases; bases with no gene match: 8. The CDR3 contains 16 residues. DNA for the CDR3: TGTGCCAGTAGTAGGGGACAGGGGGCAAGTATGACTGAAGCTTTCTTT. Residues: CASSRGQGASMTEAFF.

This clonotype came up a few times. The V and J genes are TRBV30 and TRBJ1-1; unclear D gene. V lost 4 bases to trimming and J lost 4 bases, with 16 bases between them. Germline values: CDR1 GTSNPN, CDR2 SVGIG (reference sequence). This CDR3 is 14 amino acids long. The CDR3 sequence: CAWIRVGVGTEAFF. Written as DNA, the CDR3 is TGTGCCTGGATACGGGTTGGGGTGGGCACTGAAGCTTTCTTT.

This clonotype was picked up a small number of times. The V and J genes are TRBV5-6 and TRBJ1-2; D gene uncertain. The CDR3 has 13 amino acids. Per the germline V gene, CDR1 is SGHDT and CDR2 is YYEEEE. Deletions cut 1 base from V and 6 bases from J, with 10 bases between. The CDR3, as DNA: TGTGCCAGCAGCTTGCGTTGGGAGGATGGCTACACCTTC. Protein product: CASSLRWEDGYTF.